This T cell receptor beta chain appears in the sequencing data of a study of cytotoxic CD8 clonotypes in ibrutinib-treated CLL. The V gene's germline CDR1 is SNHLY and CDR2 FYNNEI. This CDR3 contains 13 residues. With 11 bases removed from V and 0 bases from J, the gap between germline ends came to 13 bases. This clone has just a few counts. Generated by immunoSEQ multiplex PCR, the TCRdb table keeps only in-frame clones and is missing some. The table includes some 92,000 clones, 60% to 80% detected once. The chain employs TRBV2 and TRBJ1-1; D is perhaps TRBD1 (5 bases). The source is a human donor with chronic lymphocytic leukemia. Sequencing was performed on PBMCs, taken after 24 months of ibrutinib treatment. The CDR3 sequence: CAGVDSLNTEAFF. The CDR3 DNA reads TGTGCCGGCGTAGACAGCCTGAACACTGAAGCTTTCTTT.